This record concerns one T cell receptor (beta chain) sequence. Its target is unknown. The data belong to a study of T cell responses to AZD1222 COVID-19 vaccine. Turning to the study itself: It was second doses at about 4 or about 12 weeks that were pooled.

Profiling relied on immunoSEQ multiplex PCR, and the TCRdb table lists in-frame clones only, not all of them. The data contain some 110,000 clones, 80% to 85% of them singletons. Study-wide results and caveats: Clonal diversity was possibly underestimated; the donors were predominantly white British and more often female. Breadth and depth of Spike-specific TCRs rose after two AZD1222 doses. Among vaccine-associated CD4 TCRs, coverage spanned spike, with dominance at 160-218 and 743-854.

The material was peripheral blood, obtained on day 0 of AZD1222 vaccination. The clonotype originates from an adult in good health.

The CDR3 coding sequence is TGCGCCAGCAGCATTGGACGAGTTAATACGCAGTATTTT. This gives the protein CASSIGRVNTQYF. This rearrangement joins TRBV5-1 to TRBJ2-3, with D hard to call. CDR3 size: 13 residues. Between the trimmed V and J ends, which lost 4 bases and 7 bases, there was a span of 13 bases. The germline gives CDR1 SGHRS, CDR2 YFSETQ. The full variable domain, its missing parts supplied by reference TRBV5-1 and TRBJ2-3, is KAGVTQTPRYLIKTRGQQVTLSCSPISGHRSVSWYQQTPGQGLQFLFEYFSETQRNKGNFPGRFSGRQFSNSRSEMNVSTLELGDSALYLCASSIGRVNTQYFGPGTRLTVL.